The entry that follows covers one T cell receptor (beta chain) sequence. The record originates from a study of blood T cell repertoires in COVID-19. The wider study: The United States, Italy and Spain provided the acute and convalescent COVID-19 samples. T cells, B-cell-depleted T cells, or PBMCs supplied cDNA or gDNA.

Self-reported history from a screening survey and questionnaire set each donor's cohort. Original analysis: Reference gene primer amplification in the assay estimated nucleated cell counts. Profiled with immunoSEQ multiplex PCR; TCRdb holds only in-frame clones, not every one. The DNA gave D and trimming, while V, J and clone size come from that table. The repertoire consists of under 300,000 clones, with roughly 90% occurring once and the leading ten covering 0.8% to 1%. Germline V lookup: CDR1 SGHDT, CDR2 YYEEEE. The CDR3 is made up of 16 amino acids. The V end lost 0 bases, the J end lost 1 base, and 13 bases lay between the germline ends.

The receptor was derived from a woman aged 25 to 39 who had recovered from COVID-19. The chain links TRBV5-6 to TRBJ1-1; TRBD1 is a possible D gene (5 bases). Material: PBMCs or T cells enriched from blood (not recorded which). The CDR3 DNA reads as TGTGCCAGCAGCTTGGCTGGGGCCTTGAGGAACACTGAAGCTTTCTTT. Translating gives CASSLAGALRNTEAFF. The whole variable domain, filled in from reference TRBV5-6 and TRBJ1-1, reads DAGVTQSPTHLIKTRGQQVTLRCSPKSGHDTVSWYQQALGQGPQFIFQYYEEEERQRGNFPDRFSGHQFPNYSSELNVNALLLGDSALYLCASSLAGALRNTEAFFGQGTRLTVV.